This T cell receptor beta chain is drawn from a study of response to subunit inactivated influenza vaccine. Remarks on this clonotype: Its antigen is undetermined.

V lost 6 bases and J 4 bases, leaving 24 bases between the germline ends. The CDR3 runs to 17 residues. Using its own MiXCR run on the RT-PCR reads, TCRdb lists one record per CDR3 protein. The sample consists of about 500,000 distinct CDR3 sequences, approximately 15% of them appearing once. Study-wide results and limits: Each seasonal influenza vaccination, the authors suggested, recruits few new T cells.

The TCR comes from a man aged 50-75 years who received an inactivated influenza vaccine. Material: CD4+ T cells sorted from PBMCs, obtained approximately 25 months after vaccination. The V call is TRBV12-3 or TRBV12-4, the J call TRBJ1-1; D might be TRBD1 (5 bases). CDR3 sequence (DNA): TGTGCCAGCAGCCCCAATTATGGACGGGGCGACGCCACTGAAGCTTTCTTT. This translates into CASSPNYGRGDATEAFF.